These 32 T cell receptor beta chains originate from one sample sequenced in a study of pediatric ulcerative colitis. Data came from immunoSEQ multiplex PCR; TCRdb stores just in-frame clones and leaves some out. The sample lists about 60,000 clones; around 86% were seen once. Sequences were obtained from blood. The receptors were sampled from a boy aged 10-17 years who was a control in a study of pediatric ulcerative colitis.

The chain uses TRBV6-5 and TRBJ2-1, with a possible D match to TRBD2 (5 bases). The CDR3 contains 14 residues. Germline CDR1 MNHEY, CDR2 SVGAGI. The V end was cut by 5 bases, the J end by 2 bases, with 10 bases between. The CDR3 DNA sequence: TGTGCCAGCAGTGGGGAGTTGGCCTACAATGAGCAGTTCTTC. Translation gives CASSGELAYNEQFF.

The rearrangement joins TRBV10-2 to TRBJ2-7; D gene uncertain. Germline V CDR1 and CDR2: WSHSY, SAAADI. The CDR3 loop spans 12 amino acids. V shed 3 bases and J shed 1 base, with 4 bases lying between them. The CDR3 sequence is CASSDGSYEQYF. DNA for the CDR3: TGCGCCAGCAGTGACGGGTCCTACGAGCAGTACTTC.

The CDR3 sequence: CASSIRGGSGTYNEQFF. For the CDR3, the DNA is TGTGCCAGCAGCATAAGGGGGGGTTCAGGCACTTACAATGAGCAGTTCTTC. The rearrangement links TRBV7-3 to TRBJ2-1; D perhaps matches TRBD2 (7 bases). Germline values: CDR1 SGHTA, CDR2 FQGTGA. This CDR3 has 17 residues. V lost 5 bases and J 4 bases, leaving 21 bases between the germline ends.

The chain uses TRBV20-1 and TRBJ1-2; 11 positions match TRBD1. V lost 5 bases to trimming and J lost 8 bases; unmatched junction nucleotides: 1. The germline gives CDR1 DFQATT, CDR2 SNEGSKA (reference sequence). The CDR3 totals 11 residues. CDR3 sequence: CSAGTGGGYTF. In DNA form, the CDR3 reads TGCAGTGCTGGGACAGGGGGAGGCTACACCTTC.

The chain recombines TRBV10-3 with TRBJ2-3, with D possibly matching TRBD2 (6 bases). Germline lookup yields CDR1 ENHRY and CDR2 SYGVKD. This CDR3 is 14 amino acids long. V dropped 6 bases and J dropped 4 bases, with 14 bases sitting between them. As DNA, the CDR3 is TGTGCCATCAGGGTCCCGGGACTCTCAGATACGCAGTATTTT. It yields the protein CAIRVPGLSDTQYF.

V is TRBV10-3 and J is TRBJ2-2; 7 nucleotides line up with TRBD1. The CDR3 contains 15 residues. The germline V gene encodes CDR1 ENHRY and CDR2 SYGVKD. After removal of 7 bases from V and 1 base from J, the junction contained 6 bases not matched to a gene. Written as DNA, the CDR3 is TGTGCCATCATGGCCGGGACAGAGAACACCGGGGAGCTGTTTTTT. Translated, it gives CAIMAGTENTGELFF.

The chain uses TRBV11-3 and TRBJ2-7; D call uncertain. Trimming shortened V by 3 bases and J by 3 bases, and 6 bases separated the two germline ends. Germline CDR1 reads SGHNT; CDR2 reads YENEEA. The CDR3 extends over 12 amino acids. The CDR3 spells CASSLDGYEQYF. The CDR3, as DNA: TGTGCCAGCAGCTTGGACGGCTACGAGCAGTACTTC.

This chain uses TRBV1 with TRBJ1-4; the table's TRBD1 call for D was not verified on the DNA. TRBV1 is described as a pseudogene. The CDR3 totals 15 residues. Written as DNA, the CDR3 is TGCACCAGCAGCCAAGATGTGGGGCGACGGGAAAAACTGTTTTTT. Its translation is CTSSQDVGRREKLFF.

The CDR3 DNA follows: TGCGCCAGCAGTGAGCCTAGCGGGGAAAGCACAGATACGCAGTATTTT. Translated: CASSEPSGESTDTQYF. The chain uses TRBV10-2 and TRBJ2-3, with TRBD2 matching 9 bases. CDR1 is WSHSY, CDR2 SAAADI, per germline. After removal of 2 bases from V and 0 bases from J, the junction contained 3 bases not matched to a gene. The CDR3 contains 16 residues.

The gene calls are TRBV7-9 and TRBJ1-5, with D hard to call. The CDR3 runs 14 residues. The V gene lost 5 bases and the J gene lost 4 bases, with 12 bases spanning the gap. Germline assignment: CDR1 SEHNR and CDR2 FQNEAQ (reference sequence). As DNA, the CDR3 is TGTGCCAGCAGCCTCGGAACATCGAATCAGCCCCAGCATTTT. This translates into CASSLGTSNQPQHF.

This sequence joins TRBV5-1 and TRBJ2-7, with unresolved D. In germline, CDR1 is SGHRS, CDR2 YFSETQ. V was shortened by 2 bases and J by 2 bases, with 11 bases between the two germline ends. The CDR3 has 14 residues. This CDR3 reads CASSFDGYTYEQYF. CDR3 in DNA: TGCGCCAGCAGCTTTGACGGATACACCTACGAGCAGTACTTC.

V is TRBV4-2 and J is TRBJ2-7; D remains ambiguous. Germline values: CDR1 LGHNA, CDR2 YNFKEQ. V lost 0 bases and J 5 bases, leaving 14 bases between the germline ends. The CDR3 is made up of 15 amino acids. The DNA for the CDR3 is TGTGCCAGCAGCCAAGAGCTGTGGAGTACAAACGAGCAGTACTTC. This codes for CASSQELWSTNEQYF.

The chain couples TRBV11-2 to TRBJ2-1; the D is unclear. Per the germline V gene, CDR1 is SGHAT and CDR2 is FQNNGV. This CDR3 comprises 16 residues. Trimming pared 4 bases from V and 7 bases from J, leaving 20 bases between. In DNA form, the CDR3 reads TGTGCCAGCAGCTCCCTCCGTGGGCCCCGCAGGAATGAGCAGTTCTTC. Translated: CASSSLRGPRRNEQFF.

V and J are TRBV29-1 and TRBJ1-2; D is unresolved. The length of the CDR3 is 13 residues. Trimming shortened V by 0 bases and J by 6 bases, and 11 bases separated the two germline ends. CDR1 is SQVTM and CDR2 is ANQGSEA in the germline V gene. The CDR3 loop is CSVEDGTIDGYTF. CDR3 nucleotides: TGCAGCGTTGAAGATGGTACAATCGATGGCTACACCTTC. Combining the CDR3 with reference TRBV29-1 and TRBJ1-2 gives the whole variable domain SAVISQKPSRDICQRGTSLTIQCQVDSQVTMMFWYRQQPGQSLTLIATANQGSEATYESGFVIDKFPISRPNLTFSTLTVSNMSPEDSSIYLCSVEDGTIDGYTFGSGTRLTVV.

This rearrangement joins TRBV10-1 to TRBJ2-3; TRBD2 matches at 12 bases. The ends lost 0 bases at V and 3 bases at J; junction bases unmatched: 4. Germline CDR1 WNHNN, CDR2 SYGVQD (reference sequence). The CDR3 spans 17 residues. CDR3 bases: TGCGCCAGCAGTGAGTCGACTAGCGGGGGAGTTACAGATACGCAGTATTTT. Translating gives CASSESTSGGVTDTQYF.

The chain links TRBV9 to TRBJ2-7; maybe TRBD1 (6 bases). This CDR3 is 13 amino acids long. V was shortened by 4 bases and J by 2 bases, with 10 bases between the two germline ends. CDR1 and CDR2 (germline): SGDLS, YYNGEE. CDR3 DNA: TGTGCCAGCAGCCCAGGGGTCCCCTACGAGCAGTACTTC. Amino acids: CASSPGVPYEQYF.

This chain joins TRBV30 and TRBJ1-1; D uncertain. In germline, CDR1 is GTSNPN, CDR2 SVGIG (reference sequence). The length of the CDR3 is 14 residues. The V gene lost 0 bases and the J gene lost 1 base, with 9 bases spanning the gap. CDR3 DNA: TGTGCCTGGAGTGTCGTGGGTGGGAACACTGAAGCTTTCTTT. Translating it yields CAWSVVGGNTEAFF.

DNA of the CDR3: TGTGCCAGCAGTTTTCAGGGGGAATTGAGTGAAAAACTGTTTTTT. Residues: CASSFQGELSEKLFF. The chain combines TRBV27 with TRBJ1-4; 7 nucleotides agree with TRBD1. J lost 7 bases, V lost 3 bases, and 8 bases had no gene match. The CDR3 extends over 15 amino acids. Germline V gene lookup returns CDR1 MNHEY and CDR2 SMNVEV (reference sequence).

This clone has just a few counts. This CDR3 is also generated by other DNA sequences in the sample. CDR3 sequence reads: CASSFGANTEAFF. The DNA for the CDR3 is TGCGCCAGCAGCTTTGGGGCTAACACTGAAGCTTTCTTT. V is TRBV5-1 and J is TRBJ1-1, with a weak D call TRBD1 (5 bases). CDR1 and CDR2 from the germline V gene are SGHRS and YFSETQ. V lost 2 bases and J lost 2, with 7 bases in between. The CDR3 runs to 13 residues. The full variable domain, in which reference TRBV5-1 and TRBJ1-1 provide the parts outside the CDR3, is KAGVTQTPRYLIKTRGQQVTLSCSPISGHRSVSWYQQTPGQGLQFLFEYFSETQRNKGNFPGRFSGRQFSNSRSEMNVSTLELGDSALYLCASSFGANTEAFFGQGTRLTVV.

The chain's CDR3 is CASRLAGSVYEQYF. CDR3 in DNA: TGTGCCAGCAGACTAGCGGGATCGGTCTACGAGCAGTACTTC. The rearrangement links TRBV5-4 to TRBJ2-7, with 10 bases fitting TRBD2. Germline V gene data show CDR1 as SGHNT and CDR2 as YYREEE (reference sequence). J gave up 3 bases and V 5 bases, and 5 bases lay outside the gene matches. The CDR3 runs to 14 residues.

The genes are TRBV2 and TRBJ2-3; 7 bases are a match to TRBD1. The CDR3 is 15 residues long. J gave up 3 bases and V 3 bases, and 6 bases lay outside the gene matches. Germline V lookup: CDR1 SNHLY, CDR2 FYNNEI. CDR3 in DNA: TGTGCCAGCAGTGATTTGGGACAGAAGACAGATACGCAGTATTTT. It specifies CASSDLGQKTDTQYF.

This clone was seen a single time. This chain links TRBV28 with TRBJ2-2, with D maybe TRBD2 (6 bases). This CDR3 spans 15 amino acids. Germline CDR1 MDHEN, CDR2 SYDVKM. Trimming took 3 bases from V and 4 from J, leaving 12 bases between them. The CDR3 DNA is TGTGCCAGCAGTTTCCGTCTGGGAGGCACCGGGGAGCTGTTTTTT. Encoded protein: CASSFRLGGTGELFF.

The chain recombines TRBV25-1 with TRBJ1-1; the D gene is possibly TRBD1 (5 bases). This CDR3 region has 12 residues. Germline CDR1 and CDR2: MGHDK and SYGVNS. The germline V and J ends were trimmed by 3 bases and 7 bases, with 9 bases remaining between them. The CDR3 spells CASSEDKLEAFF. The CDR3 DNA sequence: TGTGCCAGCAGTGAGGACAAGCTTGAAGCTTTCTTT.

For the CDR3, the DNA is TGTGCCAGCAGCTTGGAATTAGCGGGGGGCTCCTACAATGAGCAGTTCTTC. This codes for CASSLELAGGSYNEQFF. The rearrangement uses TRBV5-6 and TRBJ2-1, with TRBD2 matching over 10 bases. V shed 0 bases, J shed 0 bases, and the junction held 3 bases outside the gene matches. The CDR3 has 17 amino acids. Germline CDR1 and CDR2: SGHDT and YYEEEE.

The chain carries TRBV7-2 and TRBJ2-7, with D tentatively TRBD2 (5 bases). In germline, CDR1 is SGHTA, CDR2 FQGNSA. V was cut by 0 bases and J by 2 bases, with 14 bases left in between. This CDR3 region has 16 residues. CDR3 amino acids: CASSLASGGRAYEQYF. CDR3 nucleotides: TGTGCCAGCAGCTTAGCGAGTGGAGGTAGAGCCTACGAGCAGTACTTC.

The chain links TRBV7-2 to TRBJ2-7; perhaps TRBD1 as D (5 bases). The V gene lost 7 bases and the J gene lost 3 bases, with 13 bases spanning the gap. This CDR3 has 13 amino acids. Germline CDR1 is SGHTA and CDR2 is FQGNSA. The CDR3 DNA reads TGTGCCAGCACCCGAATAGGGGACTACGAGCAGTACTTC. This translates into CASTRIGDYEQYF.

The chain uses TRBV5-6 and TRBJ2-2, with D possibly called TRBD1 or TRBD2 (6 bases each). CDR1 is SGHDT, CDR2 YYEEEE, per germline. Deletions cut 2 bases from V and 7 bases from J, with 18 bases between. This CDR3 region has 16 residues. CDR3 sequence (DNA): TGTGCCAGCAGCTTTTACGGGGGCGGGCCGCGCGGGGAGCTGTTTTTT. It yields the protein CASSFYGGGPRGELFF.

In its sample, this clone was seen once. The V call is TRBV4-3, the J call TRBJ1-6; 10 bases fit TRBD1. Germline CDR1 and CDR2: LGHNA and YSLEER. The CDR3 is 13 residues long. Trimming cost V 9 bases and J 9 bases; bases outside gene matches: 5. The CDR3 DNA follows: TGCGCCAGTGGAGGGACAGGGGTTTCACCCCTCCACTTT. Amino acid sequence: CASGGTGVSPLHF.

The CDR3 loop is CASSERTGTNTEAFF. The CDR3 DNA reads TGTGCCAGCAGTGAGCGGACAGGGACGAACACTGAAGCTTTCTTT. The rearrangement uses TRBV2 and TRBJ1-1; 8 bases are shared with TRBD1. This CDR3 has 15 amino acids. The ends lost 3 bases at V and 1 base at J; junction bases unmatched: 4. Germline-derived CDR1 and CDR2 are SNHLY and FYNNEI.

The V gene is TRBV7-7, the J gene TRBJ1-2, with TRBD1 as a possible D gene (6 bases). Germline V gene lookup returns CDR1 SSHAT and CDR2 FNYEAQ (reference sequence). V lost 5 bases and J lost 7, with 17 bases in between. The CDR3 length is 14 residues. The CDR3, as DNA: TGTGCCAGCAGCCGAGAACAGGGAAGAGGTGGCTACACCTTC. Its translation: CASSREQGRGGYTF.

J is TRBJ2-1 and V is TRBV7-9, with a tentative D call TRBD1 (5 bases). The V end was cut by 2 bases, the J end by 7 bases, with 9 bases between. The CDR3 has 13 residues. Per germline, CDR1 SEHNR and CDR2 FQNEAQ (reference sequence). For the CDR3, the DNA is TGTGCCAGCAGCTTAAAGACAGCTAATGAGCAGTTCTTC. Residues: CASSLKTANEQFF. Complete variable domain (other parts from reference TRBV7-9 and TRBJ2-1): DTGVSQNPRHKITKRGQNVTFRCDPISEHNRLYWYRQTLGQGPEFLTYFQNEAQLEKSRLLSDRFSAERPKGSFSTLEIQRTEQGDSAMYLCASSLKTANEQFFGPGTRLTVL.

The rearrangement links TRBV15 to TRBJ2-6, with D unclear. Trimming took 2 bases from V and 2 from J, leaving 16 bases between them. CDR3 length: 18 residues. From germline, CDR1 is LNHNV and CDR2 YYDKDF (reference sequence). This chain's CDR3 is CATSRRPGRSAGANVLTF. The CDR3, as DNA: TGTGCCACCAGCAGACGACCTGGGCGGTCAGCTGGGGCCAACGTCCTGACTTTC.